This TCR beta chain was profiled in a study of identical twins. The germline V gene has CDR1 DFQATT and CDR2 SNEGSKA (reference sequence). V lost 1 base and J 8 bases, leaving 14 bases between the germline ends. CDR3 length: 13 amino acids. TCRdb ran MiXCR on the 5' RACE reads and lists one entry per CDR3 protein. The sample carries hundreds of thousands of distinct CDR3 sequences, about 20% recorded once. This sample also belongs to another study, concerning T cells expressing NK-cell markers. Per that study: Each TCR beta repertoire originated in sorted T cells that were CD3+CD56+NKG2C+, CD3+CD56+NKG2C- or CD3+CD56-NKG2C+. Among eight sequenced donors, seven carried HCMV seropositivity while one was seronegative. Dominant NKG2C+ clonotypes made up roughly 1.0-7.0% of CD8+ T cells in a handful of donors.

The sequence was obtained from a woman aged 18-35 years in good health. The genes are TRBV20-1 and TRBJ1-1; no firm D call. The sequenced sample consisted of PBMCs. CDR3: CSARVGLGREAFF. In nucleotides, the CDR3 is TGCAGTGCTAGAGTGGGGTTGGGCCGAGAAGCTTTCTTT.